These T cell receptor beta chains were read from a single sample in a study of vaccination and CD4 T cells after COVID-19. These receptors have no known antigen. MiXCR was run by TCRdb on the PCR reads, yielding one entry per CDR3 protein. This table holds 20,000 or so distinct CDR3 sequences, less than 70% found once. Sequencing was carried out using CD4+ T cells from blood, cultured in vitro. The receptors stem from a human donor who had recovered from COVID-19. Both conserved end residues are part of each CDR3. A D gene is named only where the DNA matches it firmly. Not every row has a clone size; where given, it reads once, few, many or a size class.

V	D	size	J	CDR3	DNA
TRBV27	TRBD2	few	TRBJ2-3	CASSPLAARDTQYF	TGTGCCAGCTCCCCCCTAGCGGCCCGGGATACGCAGTATTTT
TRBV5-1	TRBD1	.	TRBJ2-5	CASSYSGGEETQYF	TGCGCCAGCAGCTATTCAGGGGGCGAAGAGACCCAGTACTTC
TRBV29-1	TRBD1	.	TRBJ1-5	CSGGQGANQPQHF	TGCAGCGGTGGACAGGGGGCGAATCAGCCCCAGCATTTT
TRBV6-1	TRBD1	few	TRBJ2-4	CASSRDRGASIQYF	TGTGCCAGCAGTAGGGACAGGGGTGCGAGCATTCAGTACTTC
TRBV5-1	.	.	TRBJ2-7	CASSPSPGDTYEQYF	TGCGCCAGCAGCCCATCTCCGGGAGATACCTACGAGCAGTACTTC
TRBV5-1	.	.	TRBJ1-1	CASSFGGMGTEAFF	TGCGCCAGCAGCTTTGGAGGGATGGGCACTGAAGCTTTCTTT
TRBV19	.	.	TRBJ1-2	CASSRMVGRTNYGYTF	TGTGCCAGTAGTCGTATGGTAGGACGTACGAACTATGGCTACACCTTC
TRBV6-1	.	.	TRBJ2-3	CAGDQGYSTDTQYF	TGTGCCGGGGATCAGGGTTATAGCACAGATACGCAGTATTTT
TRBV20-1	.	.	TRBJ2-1	CSAKHPGLRYNEQFF	TGCAGTGCTAAACACCCCGGACTAAGATACAATGAGCAGTTCTTC
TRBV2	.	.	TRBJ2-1	CASTPYNEQFF	TGTGCCAGCACACCTTACAATGAGCAGTTCTTC
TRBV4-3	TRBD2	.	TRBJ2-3	CASSQEREHGDTQYF	TGCGCCAGCAGCCAAGAGCGGGAGCATGGAGATACGCAGTATTTT
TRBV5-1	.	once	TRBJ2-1	CASSQGQSNEQFF	TGCGCCAGCAGCCAAGGACAGTCCAATGAGCAGTTCTTC
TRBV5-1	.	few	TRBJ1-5	CASSLNGDSNQPQHF	TGCGCCAGCAGCTTGAACGGCGATAGCAATCAGCCCCAGCATTTT
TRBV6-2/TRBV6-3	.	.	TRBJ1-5	CASNVDSNQPQHF	TGTGCCAGCAACGTAGATAGCAATCAGCCCCAGCATTTT